The 6 T cell receptor beta chains below come from one sample, sequenced in a study. MiXCR, applied by TCRdb to the 5' RACE reads, yields one record per CDR3 protein. The sample holds roughly 55,000 distinct CDR3 sequences; about 25% are singletons and the top ten take more than 3%. The sequenced sample consisted of tumor-infiltrating naive CD4+ T cells sorted from the breast tumor. The sample's subset: naive CD4+ T cells, CD4+CD45RA+CD25-. The receptor set was obtained from a female donor with breast cancer.

V usage is TRBV7-6 and J usage is TRBJ1-6; 8 nucleotides match TRBD1. Germline CDR1 SGHVS, CDR2 FNYEAQ. V lost 5 bases to trimming and J lost 9 bases; unmatched junction nucleotides: 3. There are 13 residues in the CDR3. CDR3 sequence reads: CASSGQGGSPLHF. For the CDR3, the DNA is TGTGCCAGCAGCGGACAGGGTGGTTCACCCCTCCACTTT.

This clonotype was detected a few times. The gene calls are TRBV20-1 and TRBJ2-1; D not resolved. The V gene's germline CDR1 is DFQATT and CDR2 SNEGSKA (reference sequence). Deletions cut 0 bases from V and 16 bases from J, with 22 bases between. The length of the CDR3 is 14 residues. In DNA, the CDR3 is TGCAGTGCTAGAGATTTGAGGATGGGCGATAATAAATTCTTC. Its translation: CSARDLRMGDNKFF.

The chain couples TRBV7-9 to TRBJ1-1, with a possible D match to TRBD1 (6 bases). Trimming stripped 5 bases from V and 4 bases from J, with 11 bases between. CDR3 length: 13 amino acids. Germline-derived CDR1 and CDR2 are SEHNR and FQNEAQ (reference sequence). The CDR3 loop reads CASSRQEVTEAFF. The CDR3 DNA sequence: TGTGCCAGCAGCCGACAGGAGGTCACTGAAGCTTTCTTT. The full variable domain, with the rest looked up from reference TRBV7-9 and TRBJ1-1, is DTGVSQNPRHKITKRGQNVTFRCDPISEHNRLYWYRQTLGQGPEFLTYFQNEAQLEKSRLLSDRFSAERPKGSFSTLEIQRTEQGDSAMYLCASSRQEVTEAFFGQGTRLTVV.

This clonotype was seen repeatedly, ten times or more. V and J are TRBV20-1 and TRBJ2-1, with 9 bases that match TRBD2. CDR1 DFQATT and CDR2 SNEGSKA come from the germline V gene (reference sequence). The CDR3 is 11 residues long. V lost 7 bases, J lost 9 bases, and 4 bases stayed unmatched. The CDR3 sequence is CSVAGELEQFF. CDR3 DNA sequence: TGCAGTGTAGCGGGGGAGCTTGAGCAGTTCTTC.

The CDR3 reads CATTGSGNTIYF. The CDR3 DNA reads as TGTGCCACAACAGGATCTGGAAACACCATATATTTT. The J gene is TRBJ1-3, the V gene TRBV12-3 or TRBV12-4, with D possibly TRBD1 on 5 matching bases. This CDR3 is built from 12 residues. V lost 10 bases, J lost 1 base, and 8 bases lay in between.

This clonotype was recorded a few times. At one boundary the junction diverges from the germline segment, which might be a read error. V is TRBV24-1 and J is TRBJ2-3; the D gene is possibly TRBD1 (6 bases). The germline gives CDR1 KGHDR, CDR2 SFDVKD. The CDR3 runs 14 residues. The CDR3 loop reads CATCERQVPDTQYF. CDR3 coding DNA: TGTGCCACCTGTGAACGACAGGTCCCAGATACGCAGTATTTT.